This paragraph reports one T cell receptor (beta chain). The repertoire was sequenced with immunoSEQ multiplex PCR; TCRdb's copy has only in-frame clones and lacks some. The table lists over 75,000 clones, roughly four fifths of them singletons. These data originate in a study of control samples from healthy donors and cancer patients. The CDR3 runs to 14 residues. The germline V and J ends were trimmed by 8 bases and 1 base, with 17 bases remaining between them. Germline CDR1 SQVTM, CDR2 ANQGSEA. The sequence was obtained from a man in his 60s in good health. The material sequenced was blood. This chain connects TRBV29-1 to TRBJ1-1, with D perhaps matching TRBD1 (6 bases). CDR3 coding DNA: TGCAGCACTACGAGGGGGGGTCGGAACACTGAAGCTTTCTTT. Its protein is CSTTRGGRNTEAFF. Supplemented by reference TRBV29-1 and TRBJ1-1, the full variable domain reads SAVISQKPSRDICQRGTSLTIQCQVDSQVTMMFWYRQQPGQSLTLIATANQGSEATYESGFVIDKFPISRPNLTFSTLTVSNMSPEDSSIYLCSTTRGGRNTEAFFGQGTRLTVV.